The rows below give T cell receptor beta chains drawn from one sample of a study of OX40 agonist ivuxolimab in advanced cancers. The table came from immunoSEQ multiplex PCR; TCRdb's copy has only in-frame clones and leaves some out. This sample has about 42,000 clones, with about 79% found just once. The specimen was CD4+ or CD8+ T cells sorted from blood, collected in a trial of the OX40 agonist ivuxolimab. Receptors originate from an adult with an advanced solid tumor such as melanoma, head and neck, liver or kidney cancer. Both conserved end residues are part of each CDR3. The D gene is left open where the match is weak. Size is omitted from some rows. Given values are once, few, many or a class for expanded clones.

j_gene: TRBJ1-5; v_gene: TRBV10-3; abundance: NA; d_gene: NA; CDR3aa: CAISIDSNQPQHF; CDR3nt: TGTGCCATCAGTATAGATAGCAATCAGCCCCAGCATTTT
j_gene: TRBJ1-4; v_gene: TRBV5-4; abundance: NA; d_gene: TRBD1; CDR3aa: CASSFDRVEKLFF; CDR3nt: TGTGCCAGCAGCTTCGACAGGGTCGAAAAACTGTTTTTT
j_gene: TRBJ1-2; v_gene: TRBV19; abundance: few; d_gene: NA; CDR3aa: CASSIEQGGYGYTF; CDR3nt: TGTGCCAGTAGTATAGAACAGGGAGGCTATGGCTACACCTTC
j_gene: TRBJ2-7; v_gene: TRBV9; abundance: NA; d_gene: NA; CDR3aa: CASSVEDNLVYEQYF; CDR3nt: TGTGCCAGCAGCGTAGAGGACAACCTCGTCTACGAGCAGTACTTC
j_gene: TRBJ1-5; v_gene: TRBV27; abundance: few; d_gene: NA; CDR3aa: CASSLGWGGNGNQPQHF; CDR3nt: TGTGCCAGCAGTTTGGGGTGGGGGGGAAACGGCAATCAGCCCCAGCATTTT
j_gene: TRBJ2-7; v_gene: TRBV7-6; abundance: NA; d_gene: NA; CDR3aa: CASSLGGGREQYF; CDR3nt: TGTGCCAGCAGCTTGGGCGGCGGTCGGGAGCAGTACTTC
j_gene: TRBJ1-6; v_gene: TRBV10-2; abundance: NA; d_gene: TRBD1; CDR3aa: CASNRDRYSPLHF; CDR3nt: TGCGCCAGCAATCGGGACAGATATTCACCCCTCCACTTT
j_gene: TRBJ2-3; v_gene: TRBV11-2; abundance: few; d_gene: NA; CDR3aa: CASSLDLTDTQYF; CDR3nt: TGTGCCAGCAGCTTAGATCTTACAGATACGCAGTATTTT
j_gene: TRBJ1-5; v_gene: TRBV7-9; abundance: NA; d_gene: NA; CDR3aa: CASSSWDADQPQHF; CDR3nt: TGTGCCAGCAGCTCCTGGGACGCCGATCAGCCCCAGCATTTT
j_gene: TRBJ2-7; v_gene: TRBV19; abundance: few; d_gene: NA; CDR3aa: CASSPKESPSYEQYF; CDR3nt: TGTGCCAGTAGTCCTAAGGAGAGTCCCTCCTACGAGCAGTACTTC
j_gene: TRBJ1-1; v_gene: TRBV27; abundance: few; d_gene: NA; CDR3aa: CASSLSILGGAFF; CDR3nt: TGTGCCAGCAGTTTATCGATACTGGGAGGCGCTTTCTTT
j_gene: TRBJ1-5; v_gene: TRBV19; abundance: NA; d_gene: TRBD1; CDR3aa: CASSIRQGDNQPQHF; CDR3nt: TGTGCCAGTAGTATACGACAGGGAGACAATCAGCCCCAGCATTTT
j_gene: TRBJ2-5; v_gene: TRBV14; abundance: NA; d_gene: NA; CDR3aa: CASSLGAALYQETQYF; CDR3nt: TGTGCCAGCAGCCTGGGGGCAGCCCTGTACCAAGAGACCCAGTACTTC
j_gene: TRBJ1-2; v_gene: TRBV10-3; abundance: NA; d_gene: NA; CDR3aa: CAISDTGSSGYTF; CDR3nt: TGTGCCATCAGCGATACAGGGAGCAGTGGCTACACCTTC
j_gene: TRBJ1-1; v_gene: TRBV7-9; abundance: NA; d_gene: NA; CDR3aa: CASSYRDNTEAFF; CDR3nt: TGTGCCAGCAGCTACCGGGATAACACTGAAGCTTTCTTT
j_gene: TRBJ1-4; v_gene: TRBV19; abundance: NA; d_gene: NA; CDR3aa: CATKKSGRNEKLFF; CDR3nt: TGTGCCACCAAAAAGTCGGGGCGAAATGAAAAACTGTTTTTT
j_gene: TRBJ2-1; v_gene: TRBV6-4; abundance: NA; d_gene: TRBD2; CDR3aa: CASSGTSGGARRFF; CDR3nt: TGTGCCAGTTCCGGGACTAGCGGGGGGGCGAGAAGGTTCTTC
j_gene: TRBJ2-1; v_gene: TRBV10-3; abundance: NA; d_gene: NA; CDR3aa: CAISAERRSSYNEQFF; CDR3nt: TGTGCCATCAGTGCGGAGCGCCGGAGCTCCTACAATGAGCAGTTCTTC
j_gene: TRBJ1-2; v_gene: TRBV7-9; abundance: NA; d_gene: NA; CDR3aa: CASSTKGELGNYGYTF; CDR3nt: TGTGCCAGCAGCACAAAAGGGGAGCTCGGCAACTATGGCTACACCTTC
j_gene: TRBJ2-7; v_gene: TRBV9; abundance: NA; d_gene: NA; CDR3aa: CASSVGDSSYEQYF; CDR3nt: TGTGCCAGCAGCGTAGGGGACTCCTCCTACGAGCAGTACTTC
j_gene: TRBJ2-5; v_gene: TRBV11-2; abundance: NA; d_gene: TRBD2; CDR3aa: CASSPHFGRNETQYF; CDR3nt: TGTGCCAGCAGCCCACACTTCGGGAGGAATGAGACCCAGTACTTC
j_gene: TRBJ2-6; v_gene: TRBV4-1; abundance: NA; d_gene: NA; CDR3aa: CASSQVRGSGANVLTF; CDR3nt: TGCGCCAGCAGCCAAGTAAGGGGCTCTGGGGCCAACGTCCTGACTTTC
j_gene: TRBJ2-7; v_gene: TRBV27; abundance: once; d_gene: NA; CDR3aa: CASSLGQGTLYYEQYF; CDR3nt: TGTGCCAGCAGTTTAGGGCAGGGGACACTATACTACGAGCAGTACTTC
j_gene: TRBJ2-7; v_gene: TRBV10-3; abundance: NA; d_gene: NA; CDR3aa: CAIGGGVDSYEQYF; CDR3nt: TGTGCCATCGGTGGGGGCGTAGACTCCTACGAGCAGTACTTC
j_gene: TRBJ2-7; v_gene: TRBV7-2; abundance: NA; d_gene: TRBD1; CDR3aa: CASSQKQGQGEQYF; CDR3nt: TGTGCCAGCAGCCAAAAACAAGGACAGGGAGAGCAGTACTTC
j_gene: TRBJ1-2; v_gene: TRBV6-5; abundance: NA; d_gene: NA; CDR3aa: CASSYSTLGLDYGYTF; CDR3nt: TGTGCCAGCAGTTACTCGACCCTCGGGTTGGACTATGGCTACACCTTC
j_gene: TRBJ2-1; v_gene: TRBV7-8; abundance: NA; d_gene: NA; CDR3aa: CASSKHNEQFF; CDR3nt: TGTGCCAGCAGCAAACACAATGAGCAGTTCTTC
j_gene: TRBJ1-3; v_gene: TRBV5-8; abundance: few; d_gene: NA; CDR3aa: CASSLAGETIYF; CDR3nt: TGTGCCAGCAGCTTGGCCGGGGAGACCATATATTTT
j_gene: TRBJ2-5; v_gene: TRBV10-3; abundance: NA; d_gene: NA; CDR3aa: CAISEPGRGVETQYF; CDR3nt: TGTGCCATCAGTGAGCCGGGACGCGGTGTGGAGACCCAGTACTTC
j_gene: TRBJ2-1; v_gene: TRBV7-3; abundance: few; d_gene: TRBD1; CDR3aa: CASSPRAVTGGAYNEQFF; CDR3nt: TGTGCCAGCAGCCCACGTGCGGTCACAGGGGGAGCCTACAATGAGCAGTTCTTC
j_gene: TRBJ2-1; v_gene: TRBV4-3; abundance: NA; d_gene: TRBD2; CDR3aa: CASSHPLRGGSNEQFF; CDR3nt: TGCGCCAGCAGCCATCCTTTACGGGGGGGTAGCAATGAGCAGTTCTTC
j_gene: TRBJ2-3; v_gene: TRBV14; abundance: NA; d_gene: TRBD2; CDR3aa: CASSQRTGGLSSTDTQYF; CDR3nt: TGTGCCAGCAGCCAGAGAACGGGAGGGCTATCTAGCACAGATACGCAGTATTTT
j_gene: TRBJ2-1; v_gene: TRBV11-2; abundance: NA; d_gene: NA; CDR3aa: CASSPRDNSYNEQFF; CDR3nt: TGTGCCAGCAGCCCCCGGGACAACTCCTACAATGAGCAGTTCTTC
j_gene: TRBJ1-5; v_gene: TRBV27; abundance: NA; d_gene: NA; CDR3aa: CASSLSGRGWQPQHF; CDR3nt: TGTGCCAGCAGTTTATCGGGCCGGGGATGGCAGCCCCAGCATTTT
j_gene: TRBJ2-3; v_gene: TRBV27; abundance: NA; d_gene: NA; CDR3aa: CATQRGRWSTDTQYF; CDR3nt: TGTGCCACCCAGAGGGGGAGATGGAGCACAGATACGCAGTATTTT
j_gene: TRBJ2-2; v_gene: TRBV2; abundance: medium-sized; d_gene: NA; CDR3aa: CASSSGRVSPGELFF; CDR3nt: TGTGCCAGCAGTTCGGGCAGAGTTTCGCCCGGGGAGCTGTTTTTT
j_gene: TRBJ1-5; v_gene: TRBV7-8; abundance: once; d_gene: NA; CDR3aa: CASKAGWKNSNQPQHF; CDR3nt: TGTGCCAGCAAGGCAGGGTGGAAGAATAGCAATCAGCCCCAGCATTTT
j_gene: TRBJ1-1; v_gene: TRBV7-9; abundance: NA; d_gene: NA; CDR3aa: CASSLGWGDEAFF; CDR3nt: TGTGCCAGCAGCTTAGGGTGGGGGGACGAAGCTTTCTTT
j_gene: TRBJ2-7; v_gene: TRBV27; abundance: NA; d_gene: NA; CDR3aa: CASSWRTGGNYEQYF; CDR3nt: TGTGCCAGCAGTTGGCGGACGGGGGGCAACTACGAGCAGTACTTC
j_gene: TRBJ1-6; v_gene: TRBV4-2; abundance: NA; d_gene: NA; CDR3aa: CASSQDGQGYNSPLHF; CDR3nt: TGTGCCAGCAGCCAAGACGGCCAGGGCTATAATTCACCCCTCCACTTT
j_gene: TRBJ1-1; v_gene: TRBV10-3; abundance: NA; d_gene: NA; CDR3aa: CAISDAGGKPQGTEAFF; CDR3nt: TGTGCCATCAGTGACGCGGGGGGAAAACCCCAAGGCACTGAAGCTTTCTTT
j_gene: TRBJ1-3; v_gene: TRBV6-5; abundance: NA; d_gene: NA; CDR3aa: CASSVGGEAGNTIYF; CDR3nt: TGTGCCAGCAGTGTCGGGGGGGAGGCTGGAAACACCATATATTTT
j_gene: TRBJ2-3; v_gene: TRBV7-7; abundance: NA; d_gene: NA; CDR3aa: CASSLGGADTQYF; CDR3nt: TGTGCCAGCAGCTTAGGGGGCGCAGATACGCAGTATTTT
j_gene: TRBJ1-2; v_gene: TRBV19; abundance: NA; d_gene: NA; CDR3aa: CASSMGRGTYGYTF; CDR3nt: TGTGCCAGTAGTATGGGGAGGGGGACCTATGGCTACACCTTC
j_gene: TRBJ1-1; v_gene: TRBV5-1; abundance: NA; d_gene: NA; CDR3aa: CASRQNTEAFF; CDR3nt: TGCGCCAGTCGCCAGAACACTGAAGCTTTCTTT
j_gene: TRBJ2-5; v_gene: TRBV28; abundance: NA; d_gene: TRBD2; CDR3aa: CASSSLAGLVTQYF; CDR3nt: TGTGCCAGCAGTTCCCTAGCGGGACTGGTGACCCAGTACTTC
j_gene: TRBJ1-4; v_gene: TRBV4-1; abundance: NA; d_gene: NA; CDR3aa: CASSQGQKLFF; CDR3nt: TGCGCCAGCAGCCAAGGACAAAAACTGTTTTTT
j_gene: TRBJ1-5; v_gene: TRBV28; abundance: NA; d_gene: NA; CDR3aa: CASIQGLRQPQHF; CDR3nt: TGTGCCAGCATTCAGGGTTTACGTCAGCCCCAGCATTTT
j_gene: TRBJ1-6; v_gene: TRBV7-9; abundance: NA; d_gene: TRBD1; CDR3aa: CASSTRDRAVGSPLHF; CDR3nt: TGTGCCAGCAGCACCCGGGACAGGGCGGTCGGTTCACCCCTCCACTTT
j_gene: TRBJ1-5; v_gene: TRBV7-8; abundance: NA; d_gene: TRBD1; CDR3aa: CASSLGGGTEGWEPQHF; CDR3nt: TGTGCCAGCAGCTTAGGTGGGGGGACAGAGGGGTGGGAGCCCCAGCATTTT
j_gene: TRBJ2-1; v_gene: TRBV29-1; abundance: NA; d_gene: TRBD2; CDR3aa: CSISGRNEQFF; CDR3nt: TGCAGCATTAGCGGGAGGAATGAGCAGTTCTTC
j_gene: TRBJ2-2; v_gene: TRBV18; abundance: NA; d_gene: TRBD1; CDR3aa: CASSNQGDVTGELFF; CDR3nt: TGTGCCAGCTCCAACCAGGGGGATGTCACCGGGGAGCTGTTTTTT
j_gene: TRBJ2-5; v_gene: TRBV7-2; abundance: NA; d_gene: TRBD1; CDR3aa: CASSLMGQGGETQYF; CDR3nt: TGTGCCAGCAGCTTAATGGGACAGGGAGGTGAGACCCAGTACTTC
j_gene: TRBJ1-1; v_gene: TRBV4-3; abundance: NA; d_gene: TRBD1; CDR3aa: CASSQGDRKNTEAFF; CDR3nt: TGCGCCAGCAGCCAAGGGGACAGAAAAAACACTGAAGCTTTCTTT